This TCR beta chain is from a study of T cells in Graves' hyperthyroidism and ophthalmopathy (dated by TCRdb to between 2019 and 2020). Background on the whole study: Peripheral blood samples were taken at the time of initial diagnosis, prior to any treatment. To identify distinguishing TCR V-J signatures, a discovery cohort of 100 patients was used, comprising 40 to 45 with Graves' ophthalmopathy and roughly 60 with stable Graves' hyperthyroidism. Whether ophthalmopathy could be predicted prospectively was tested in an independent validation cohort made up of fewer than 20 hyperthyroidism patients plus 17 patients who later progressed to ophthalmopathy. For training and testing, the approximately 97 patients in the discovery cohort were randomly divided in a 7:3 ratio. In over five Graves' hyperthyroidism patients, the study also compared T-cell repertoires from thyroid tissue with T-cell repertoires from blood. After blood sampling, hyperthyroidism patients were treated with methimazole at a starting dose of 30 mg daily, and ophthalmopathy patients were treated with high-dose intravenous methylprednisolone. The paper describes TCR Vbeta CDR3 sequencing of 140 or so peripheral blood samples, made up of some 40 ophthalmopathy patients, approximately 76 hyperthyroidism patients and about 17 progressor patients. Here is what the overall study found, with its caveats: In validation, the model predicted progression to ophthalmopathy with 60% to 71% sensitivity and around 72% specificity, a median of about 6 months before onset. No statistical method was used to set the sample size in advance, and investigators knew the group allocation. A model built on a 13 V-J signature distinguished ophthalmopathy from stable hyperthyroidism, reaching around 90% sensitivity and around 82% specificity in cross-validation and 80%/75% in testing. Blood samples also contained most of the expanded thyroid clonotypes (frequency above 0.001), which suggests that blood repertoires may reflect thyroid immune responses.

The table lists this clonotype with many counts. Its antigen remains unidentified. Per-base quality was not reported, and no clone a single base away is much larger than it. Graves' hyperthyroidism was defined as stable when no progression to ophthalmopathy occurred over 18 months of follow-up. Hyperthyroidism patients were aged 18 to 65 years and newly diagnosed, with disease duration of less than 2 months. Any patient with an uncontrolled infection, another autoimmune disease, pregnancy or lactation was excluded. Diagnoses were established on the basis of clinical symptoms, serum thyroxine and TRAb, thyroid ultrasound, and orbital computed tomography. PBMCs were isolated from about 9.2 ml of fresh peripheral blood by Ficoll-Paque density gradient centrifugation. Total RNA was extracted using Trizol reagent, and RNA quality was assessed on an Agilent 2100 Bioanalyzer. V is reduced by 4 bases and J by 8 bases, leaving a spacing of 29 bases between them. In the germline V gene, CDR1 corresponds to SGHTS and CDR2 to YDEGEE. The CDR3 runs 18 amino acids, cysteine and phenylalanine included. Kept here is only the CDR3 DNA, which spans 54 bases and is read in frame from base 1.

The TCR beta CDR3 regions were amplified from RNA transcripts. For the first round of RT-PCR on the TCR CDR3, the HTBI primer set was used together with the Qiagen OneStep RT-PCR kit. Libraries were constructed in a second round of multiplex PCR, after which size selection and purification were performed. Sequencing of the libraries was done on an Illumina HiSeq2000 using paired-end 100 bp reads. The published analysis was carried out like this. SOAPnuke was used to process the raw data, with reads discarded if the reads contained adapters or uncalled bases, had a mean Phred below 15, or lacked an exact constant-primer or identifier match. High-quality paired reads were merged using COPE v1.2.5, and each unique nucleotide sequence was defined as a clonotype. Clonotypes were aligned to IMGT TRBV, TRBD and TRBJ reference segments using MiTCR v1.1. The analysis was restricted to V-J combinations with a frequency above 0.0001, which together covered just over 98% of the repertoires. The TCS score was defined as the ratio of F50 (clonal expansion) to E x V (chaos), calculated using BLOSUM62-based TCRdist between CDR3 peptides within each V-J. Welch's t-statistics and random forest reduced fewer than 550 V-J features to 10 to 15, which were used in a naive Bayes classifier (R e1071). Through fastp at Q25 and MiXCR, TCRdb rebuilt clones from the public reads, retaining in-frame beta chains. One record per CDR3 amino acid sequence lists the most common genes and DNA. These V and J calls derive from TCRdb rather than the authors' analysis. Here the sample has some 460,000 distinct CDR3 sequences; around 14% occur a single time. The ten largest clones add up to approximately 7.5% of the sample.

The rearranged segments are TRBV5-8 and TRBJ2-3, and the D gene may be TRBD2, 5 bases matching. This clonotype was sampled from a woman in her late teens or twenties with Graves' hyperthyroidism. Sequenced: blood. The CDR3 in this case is CASSPDVAGLRDIVTQYF. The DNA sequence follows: TGTGCCAGCAGCCCGGACGTTGCTGGGCTGAGGGATATAGTTACGCAGTATTTT.